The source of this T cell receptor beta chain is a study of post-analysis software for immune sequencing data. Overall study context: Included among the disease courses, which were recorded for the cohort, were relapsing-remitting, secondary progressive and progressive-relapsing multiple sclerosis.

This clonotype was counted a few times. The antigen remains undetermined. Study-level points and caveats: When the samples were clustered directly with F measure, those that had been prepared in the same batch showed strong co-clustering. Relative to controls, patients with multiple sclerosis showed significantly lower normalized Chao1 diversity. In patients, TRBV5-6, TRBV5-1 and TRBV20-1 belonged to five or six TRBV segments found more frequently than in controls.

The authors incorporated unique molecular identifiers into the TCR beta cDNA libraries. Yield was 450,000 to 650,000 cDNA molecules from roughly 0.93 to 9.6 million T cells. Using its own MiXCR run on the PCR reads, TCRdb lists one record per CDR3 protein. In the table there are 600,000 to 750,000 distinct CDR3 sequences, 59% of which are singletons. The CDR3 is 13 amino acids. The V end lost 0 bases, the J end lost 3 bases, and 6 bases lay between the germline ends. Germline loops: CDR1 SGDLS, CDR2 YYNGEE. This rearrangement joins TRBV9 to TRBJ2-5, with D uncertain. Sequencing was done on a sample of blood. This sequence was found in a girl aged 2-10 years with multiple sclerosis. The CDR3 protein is CASSVGQKETQYF. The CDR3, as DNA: TGTGCCAGCAGCGTAGGGCAGAAAGAGACCCAGTACTTC.